This TCR beta chain was observed in a study of regulatory T cells in long-lasting Graves disease. Study context: The antithyroid drugs taken by newly diagnosed Graves' patients had been used for under 3 months.

Indicated time point: newly diagnosed GD, antithyroid drugs for less than 3 months. The TCR library used RNA extracted from PBMCs. Study-wide findings and caveats: Repertoires from persistent disease leaned toward TRBV28, TRBJ1-2 and TRBJ2-5.

Trimming took 0 bases from V and 3 from J, leaving 12 bases between them. The CDR3 totals 15 residues. CDR1 DFQATT and CDR2 SNEGSKA come from the germline V gene (reference sequence). This clonotype came up many times. Its antigen is not known. Combining iRepertoire HTBI primers with Arm-PCR of CDR3 regions, the authors built TCR beta libraries. As processed by the authors: The samples included around 64 TRBV and about 13 TRBJ segments. TCRdb analysed the multiplex PCR reads with MiXCR anew, one entry per CDR3 protein. In this record, the V and J calls reflect TCRdb's handling and not the investigators' own analysis. The sample includes roughly 260,000 distinct CDR3 sequences, around a sixth of them seen just once. The same data also contributed to another study, on T cells in Graves' hyperthyroidism and ophthalmopathy. That paper adds: Most thyroid clonotypes with frequency above 0.001 were detected in blood.

This sample comprised peripheral blood mononuclear cells (PBMCs), obtained at new diagnosis, from a patient treated with antithyroid drugs. This receptor was identified in a young woman with Graves disease. The J gene is TRBJ1-5, the V gene TRBV20-1, with D perhaps matching TRBD1 (5 bases). The CDR3 region has the DNA TGCAGTGCTAGAGATTCATCGGGGGACAATCAGCCCCAGCATTTT. Translation gives CSARDSSGDNQPQHF.